The 10 T cell receptor beta chains given below trace back to one sample, sequenced in a study of OX40 agonist ivuxolimab in advanced cancers. Some clones are missing from TCRdb's copy, which holds only in-frame ones; the method was immunoSEQ multiplex PCR. Among about 60,000 clones listed, approximately 86% were seen once. The sample here was CD4+ or CD8+ T cells sorted from blood, taken in a trial of the OX40 agonist ivuxolimab. These TCRs come from an adult with an advanced solid tumor such as melanoma, head and neck, liver or kidney cancer.

Comments on this clone: This same CDR3 is encoded by further DNA sequences in the sample. The genes are TRBV12-5 and TRBJ2-3; perhaps TRBD1 as D (6 bases). The CDR3 extends over 15 amino acids. Trimming removed 6 bases at V and 1 base at J, with 14 bases between. Germline CDR1 LGHNT, CDR2 FRNRAP. CDR3 sequence: CASGPGRGGTDTQYF. DNA for the CDR3: TGTGCTAGTGGGCCAGGCAGGGGAGGCACAGATACGCAGTATTTT.

This clone was counted between two and nine times. The chain carries TRBV11-1 and TRBJ1-5; D remains ambiguous. This CDR3 comprises 13 residues. V lost 3 bases and J 7 bases, leaving 10 bases between the germline ends. Germline-derived CDR1 and CDR2 are SGHAT and FQDESV (reference sequence). The CDR3, as DNA: TGTGCCAGCAGCTTCGGCAGAGGGCAGCCCCAGCATTTT. It yields the protein CASSFGRGQPQHF.

This clone was detected only a few times. The rearrangement joins TRBV5-1 to TRBJ1-2; 10 nucleotides agree with TRBD1. CDR1 and CDR2 from the germline V gene are SGHRS and YFSETQ. This CDR3 has 13 amino acids. Germline trimming cut 4 bases from V and 7 bases from J; bases unmatched to any gene: 4. The CDR3 sequence: CASSAGQGPGYTF. As DNA, the CDR3 is TGCGCCAGCAGCGCGGGACAGGGGCCTGGCTACACCTTC.

CDR3 DNA: TGTGCCAGCTCACTCGGTTTGAGGGGATCAACCGGAAACACCATATATTTT. Encoded protein: CASSLGLRGSTGNTIYF. This chain links TRBV18 with TRBJ1-3, with D possibly matching TRBD1 (5 bases). This CDR3 is built from 17 residues. The V and J ends lost 4 bases and 4 bases respectively, with 20 bases between them. Germline V gene lookup returns CDR1 KGHSH and CDR2 LQKENI.

The V call is TRBV5-1, the J call TRBJ2-3; TRBD2 matches 7 bases. V trimming: 4 bases; J trimming: 5 bases; junction bases outside the gene matches: 28. The CDR3 covers 21 residues. Per the germline V gene, CDR1 is SGHRS and CDR2 is YFSETQ. This chain's CDR3 is CASSPKRASGDPLGRGDTQYF. CDR3 nucleotides: TGCGCCAGCAGCCCGAAACGGGCAAGCGGGGATCCGCTGGGTAGGGGAGATACGCAGTATTTT.

CDR3 DNA sequence: TGTGCCAGTAGTGGCACAGGGCGGAACTACGAGCAGTACTTC. Amino acid sequence: CASSGTGRNYEQYF. The V and J genes are TRBV19 and TRBJ2-7; tentatively, D is TRBD1 (6 bases). The CDR3 is 14 residues long. The V and J ends lost 5 bases and 3 bases respectively, with 14 bases between them. Germline CDR1 and CDR2: LNHDA and SQIVND (reference sequence).

CDR3 DNA: TGTGCCAGCTCACCACGGACAGATCAGCCCCAGCATTTT. Translated: CASSPRTDQPQHF. This rearrangement joins TRBV18 to TRBJ1-5; D is possibly TRBD1 (6 bases). The V gene's germline CDR1 is KGHSH and CDR2 LQKENI. V gave up 1 base and J gave up 5 bases, with 6 bases separating them. The CDR3 totals 13 residues.

The chain carries TRBV6-1 and TRBJ2-2, with D unresolved. CDR3 length equals 13 residues. CDR1 and CDR2 (germline): MNHNS, SASEGT. The V end lost 6 bases, the J end lost 4 bases, and 9 bases lay between the germline ends. The CDR3 spells CASSLTLTGELFF. The DNA for the CDR3 is TGTGCCAGCAGCCTGACACTCACCGGGGAGCTGTTTTTT.

This chain uses TRBV19 with TRBJ2-4; TRBD2 is a possible D gene (6 bases). Germline lookup yields CDR1 LNHDA and CDR2 SQIVND (reference sequence). This CDR3 comprises 16 residues. V shed 7 bases and J shed 0 bases, with 16 bases lying between them. CDR3: CASKSGRSLAKNIQYF. As DNA, the CDR3 is TGTGCCAGTAAATCAGGGAGGAGTCTAGCCAAAAACATTCAGTACTTC.

The chain couples TRBV27 to TRBJ1-2, with unresolved D. Germline CDR1 MNHEY, CDR2 SMNVEV (reference sequence). Trimming left V 5 bases short and J 0 bases short, with 10 bases between. The CDR3 loop spans 14 amino acids. The CDR3 DNA is TGTGCCAGCAGTCCCAGTACAGCTAACTATGGCTACACCTTC. Its translation is CASSPSTANYGYTF.